This T cell receptor beta chain was recovered during a study of T cell responses to AZD1222 COVID-19 vaccine. Study-wide findings and caveats: Repertoire sampling happened only post peak T cell response. Seropositivity was recorded at baseline in only a handful of AZD1222 recipients.

This table comes from immunoSEQ multiplex PCR, and its TCRdb copy is limited to in-frame clones, with some not included. The sample includes 130,000 or so clones, 80% to 90% seen only once; the top ten take about 8.5%. Trimming stripped 2 bases from V and 2 bases from J, with 6 bases between. This CDR3 contains 12 residues. CDR1 and CDR2 from the germline V gene are GTSNPN and SVGIG (reference sequence). As regards this clone: Its antigen is not known.

Material: peripheral blood, obtained on day 0 of AZD1222 vaccination. This receptor was identified in an adult in good health. The rearrangement links TRBV30 to TRBJ1-2; no clear D. The CDR3 spells CAWSLGNYGYTF. The CDR3, as DNA: TGTGCCTGGAGTCTCGGGAACTATGGCTACACCTTC.